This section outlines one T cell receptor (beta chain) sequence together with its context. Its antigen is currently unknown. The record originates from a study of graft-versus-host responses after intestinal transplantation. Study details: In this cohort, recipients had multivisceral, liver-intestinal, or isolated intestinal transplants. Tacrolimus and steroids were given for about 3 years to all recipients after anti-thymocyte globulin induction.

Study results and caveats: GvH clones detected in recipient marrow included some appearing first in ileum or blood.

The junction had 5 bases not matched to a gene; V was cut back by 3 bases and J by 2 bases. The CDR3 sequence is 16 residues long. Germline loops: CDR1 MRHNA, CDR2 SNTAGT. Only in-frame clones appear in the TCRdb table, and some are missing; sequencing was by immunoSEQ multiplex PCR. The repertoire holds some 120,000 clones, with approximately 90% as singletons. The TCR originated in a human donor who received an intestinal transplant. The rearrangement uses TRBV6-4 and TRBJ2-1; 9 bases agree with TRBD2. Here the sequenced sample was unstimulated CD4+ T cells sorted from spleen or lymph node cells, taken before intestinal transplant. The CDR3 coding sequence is TGTGCCAGCAGTGAATCAGCTAGCGGGGCCTACAATGAGCAGTTCTTC. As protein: CASSESASGAYNEQFF.